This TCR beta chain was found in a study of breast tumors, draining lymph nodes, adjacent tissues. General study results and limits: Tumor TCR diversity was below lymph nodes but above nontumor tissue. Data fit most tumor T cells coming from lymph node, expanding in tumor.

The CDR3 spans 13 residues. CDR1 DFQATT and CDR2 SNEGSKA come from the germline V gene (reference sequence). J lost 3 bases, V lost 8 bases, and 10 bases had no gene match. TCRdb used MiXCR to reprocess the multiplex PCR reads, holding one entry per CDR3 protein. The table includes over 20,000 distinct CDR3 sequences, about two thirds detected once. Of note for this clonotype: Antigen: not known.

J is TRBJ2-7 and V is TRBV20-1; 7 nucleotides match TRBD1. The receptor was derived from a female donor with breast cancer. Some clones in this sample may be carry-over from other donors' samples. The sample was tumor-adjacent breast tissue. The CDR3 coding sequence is TGCAGTTACCCCCAGGGGGATAGCTACGAGCAGTACTTC. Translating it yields CSYPQGDSYEQYF.